The present TCR beta chain was sequenced within a study of a mutant IDH1 vaccine in newly diagnosed glioma. Assay used: immunoSEQ multiplex PCR; TCRdb lists only in-frame clones, some missing. This sample has approximately 44,000 clones, with about 91% found just once. Time point in this sample: week 23, last vaccination. The content of each vaccine dose was 300 ug of mutant IDH1 20-mer peptide, and topical imiquimod accompanied it. The V gene end was trimmed by 5 bases and the J gene end by 6 bases; junction bases not matched to a gene: 12. The germline gives CDR1 MNHEY, CDR2 SVGAGI. This CDR3 has 15 residues. As regards this clone: Its target is unknown.

The chain is built from TRBV6-5 and TRBJ1-2; 7 nucleotides line up with TRBD1. Specimen: PBMCs, collected from a glioma patient whose treatment included an IDH1 peptide vaccine. The sequence came from a man in his fifties or sixties with glioma. The CDR3 DNA sequence: TGTGCCAGCAGTGTCAGAGGGGGCGCCGTAGATGGCTACACCTTC. This codes for CASSVRGGAVDGYTF.